This T cell receptor beta chain appears in the sequencing data of a study of blood T cell repertoires in COVID-19. Original data processing: Amplification of reference gene primers provided the estimated nucleated cell counts. Assay: immunoSEQ multiplex PCR; the TCRdb copy retains only in-frame clones and omits some. The V and J calls and clone size come from that table; D and trimming were worked out from the DNA. The table lists tens of thousands of clones, 86% of them singletons, with 1% to 1.5% in the top ten. This clone was detected only a few times. Germline values: CDR1 MNHEY, CDR2 SVGAGI. V lost 3 bases and J lost 2; bases outside the gene matches: 1. This CDR3 has 15 residues.

V usage is TRBV6-5 and J usage is TRBJ2-6; TRBD1 matches 7 bases. Input material: peripheral blood. This TCR derives from a woman of 80 years or more with acute or convalescent COVID-19. The DNA of the CDR3 is TGTGCCAGCAGTTATCAGGGGGCTGGGGCCAACGTCCTGACTTTC. Encoded protein: CASSYQGAGANVLTF.